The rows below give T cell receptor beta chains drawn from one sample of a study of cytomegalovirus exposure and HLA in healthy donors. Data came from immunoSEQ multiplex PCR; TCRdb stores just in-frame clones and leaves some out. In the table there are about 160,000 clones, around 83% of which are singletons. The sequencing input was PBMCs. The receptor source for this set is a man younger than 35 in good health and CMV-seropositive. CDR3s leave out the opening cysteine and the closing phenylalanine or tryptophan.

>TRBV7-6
ASSLEDREFYEQY
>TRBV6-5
ASSYGGLNQPQH
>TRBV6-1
ASSVRSGTGETQY
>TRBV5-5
ASSLAGSGGLTDTQY
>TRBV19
ASSIETGFDTEAF
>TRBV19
ASSTNRGGTEAF
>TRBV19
ASSIGGQWEKLF
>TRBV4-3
ASSQERGGANRYYEQY
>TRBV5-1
ASSLGTSGDTINEQF
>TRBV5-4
ASSPGGAVYEQY
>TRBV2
ASSEFLGAGYT
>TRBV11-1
ASSPLRTGRTEAF
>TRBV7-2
ASSPVGGGSTGELF
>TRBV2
ASSEQGGAQPQH
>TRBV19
ASSGAGGIKSPLH
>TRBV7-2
ASSLVGTGRPGNTIY
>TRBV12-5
ASGAAPTGAGNTIY
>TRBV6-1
ASSPTPGTGDEQY
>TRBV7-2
ASSIQQNTEAF
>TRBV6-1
ASILDRASYEQY
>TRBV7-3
ASSPPAGELF
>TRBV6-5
ASSWATGSNNSPLH